What follows are 21 T cell receptor beta chains derived from one specimen sequenced in a study of beta chain features in type 1 diabetes. Study-wide results and caveats: Shorter TCRB CDR3s, moderately but significantly so, were found in Type 1 diabetes patients in all four CD4+ subsets.

Antigens for these TCRs are unknown. The study reverse transcribed the entire isolated RNA, so it sequenced expressed TCRB transcripts. The method was immunoSEQ multiplex PCR; TCRdb's version includes in-frame clones alone and lacks a portion of them. Of some 120,000 clones in the sample, roughly a sixth are singletons; the top ten hold around 2.5%. The sequencing input was central memory CD4+ T cells from blood. These receptors originate from a man younger than 30 with type 1 diabetes.

This clone was observed a few times. Here the CDR3 reads CASSYPASGRFNEQFF. The CDR3 DNA reads TGTGCCAGCAGTTACCCGGCTAGCGGGAGGTTCAATGAGCAGTTCTTC. The chain combines TRBV6-5 with TRBJ2-1; 11 bases align to TRBD2. Trimming cost V 2 bases and J 6 bases; bases outside gene matches: 6. Germline loops: CDR1 MNHEY, CDR2 SVGAGI. This CDR3 is built from 16 residues.

The chain combines TRBV30 with TRBJ1-3; D is unclear. Germline loops: CDR1 GTSNPN, CDR2 SVGIG (reference sequence). The CDR3 sequence is 11 residues long. Trimming cost V 7 bases and J 8 bases, with 12 bases left between them. CDR3 sequence: CASRPGDTIYF. As DNA, the CDR3 is TGTGCCTCGAGGCCCGGGGACACCATATATTTT.

This clone was recorded a few times. The chain links TRBV18 to TRBJ2-7; D not certain. CDR3 size: 12 residues. V lost 4 bases, J lost 3 bases, and 7 bases lay in between. Germline assignment: CDR1 KGHSH and CDR2 LQKENI. CDR3 region: CASSQQNYEQYF. The CDR3 DNA reads TGTGCCAGCTCACAACAGAACTACGAGCAGTACTTC.

The chain is built from TRBV15 and TRBJ2-7; 8 positions match TRBD1. Germline V gives CDR1 LNHNV, CDR2 YYDKDF (reference sequence). With V trimmed by 4 bases and J by 4 bases, 9 bases remained unmatched. This CDR3 is 15 amino acids long. The CDR3 nucleotides are TGTGCCACCAGCACCCATGCCAGGGGGCGTTACGAGCAGTACTTC. Its translation is CATSTHARGRYEQYF.

This clone was counted only a few times. The chain recombines TRBV5-4 with TRBJ1-1; weak D call: TRBD1 (5 bases). Germline V gene data show CDR1 as SGHNT and CDR2 as YYREEE (reference sequence). The CDR3 covers 14 residues. Trimming took 4 bases from V and 5 from J, leaving 15 bases between them. CDR3: CASSPDPKGTEAFF. CDR3 nucleotides: TGTGCCAGCAGCCCGGACCCTAAGGGGACTGAAGCTTTCTTT. Looking up the rest from reference TRBV5-4 and TRBJ1-1 gives the full variable domain: ETGVTQSPTHLIKTRGQQVTLRCSSQSGHNTVSWYQQALGQGPQFIFQYYREEENGRGNFPPRFSGLQFPNYSSELNVNALELDDSALYLCASSPDPKGTEAFFGQGTRLTVV.

This clone was seen only a few times. The genes are TRBV28 and TRBJ1-6, with 7 bases fitting TRBD1. V shed 4 bases, J shed 7 bases, and the junction held 4 bases outside the gene matches. Germline values: CDR1 MDHEN, CDR2 SYDVKM. The CDR3 has 14 amino acids. The CDR3 here is CASSSTGINSPLHF. The CDR3 DNA reads as TGTGCCAGCAGTTCGACAGGGATAAATTCACCCCTCCACTTT.

This clone was counted a few times. The gene calls are TRBV7-8 and TRBJ2-5; D not certain. The end of the DNA is better explained by TRBJ2-7, so the J call may be wrong. The CDR3 length is 15 residues. Germline CDR1 reads SGHVS; CDR2 reads FQNEAQ. CDR3 amino acids: CASSLALRDKYEQYF. The DNA of the CDR3 is TGTGCCAGCAGCTTAGCGCTTAGGGATAAGTACGAGCAGTACTTC.

The chain links TRBV7-3 to TRBJ1-6; D ambiguous. CDR1 and CDR2 (germline): SGHTA, FQGTGA. Trimming cost V 4 bases and J 7 bases, with 11 bases left between them. This CDR3 contains 14 residues. The CDR3 region is CASSSPGPNSPLHF. The CDR3 DNA reads TGTGCCAGCAGCTCCCCAGGTCCCAATTCACCCCTCCACTTT.

This clone was observed at least ten times. The genes are TRBV19 and TRBJ2-5, with D maybe TRBD2 (5 bases). Germline CDR1 LNHDA, CDR2 SQIVND (reference sequence). V was pared by 9 bases and J by 5 bases, with 10 bases between. This CDR3 has 11 amino acids. CDR3 protein: CASRRGETQYF. The DNA of the CDR3 is TGTGCCAGCCGGAGAGGGGAGACCCAGTACTTC.

This clone has just a few counts. The V gene is TRBV14, the J gene TRBJ2-7; possible D gene TRBD1, 5 bases. V was clipped by 1 base and J by 1 base, with 5 bases between them. There are 13 residues in the CDR3. CDR1 is SGHDN, CDR2 FVKESK, per germline. CDR3 residues: CASSQAGSYEQYF. For the CDR3, the DNA is TGTGCCAGCAGCCAAGCAGGGTCCTACGAGCAGTACTTC.

This chain's CDR3 is CAIRTSGGPQEETQYF. In nucleotides, the CDR3 is TGTGCCATCCGGACTAGCGGGGGGCCCCAAGAGGAGACCCAGTACTTC. The rearrangement uses TRBV10-3 and TRBJ2-5, with 14 nucleotides matching TRBD2. Germline V lookup: CDR1 ENHRY, CDR2 SYGVKD. This CDR3 spans 16 amino acids. J was trimmed by 5 bases and V by 8 bases; bases with no gene match: 10.

The chain has TRBV5-6 and TRBJ2-3; D is ambiguous. Germline V gene lookup returns CDR1 SGHDT and CDR2 YYEEEE. Trimming shortened V by 0 bases and J by 4 bases, and 9 bases separated the two germline ends. CDR3 length: 14 amino acids. In DNA form, the CDR3 reads TGTGCCAGCAGCTTGGTGGGAACGTCAGATACGCAGTATTTT. This codes for CASSLVGTSDTQYF.

The chain is built from TRBV4-1 and TRBJ2-1; TRBD2 matches 7 bases. V lost 2 bases, J lost 5 bases, and 12 bases stayed unmatched. Germline V CDR1 and CDR2: MGHRA, YSYEKL. The CDR3 runs 17 residues. The chain's CDR3 is CASSQFISGNTNNEQFF. The CDR3 DNA follows: TGCGCCAGCAGCCAATTTATCAGCGGGAACACTAACAATGAGCAGTTCTTC.

Ten or more counts support this clone. The chain recombines TRBV7-6 with TRBJ1-1, with D uncertain. The CDR3 runs 14 residues. CDR1 is SGHVS and CDR2 is FNYEAQ in the germline V gene. V was trimmed by 7 bases and J by 2 bases, leaving 14 bases between them. The CDR3 region has the DNA TGTGCCAGCACCTATACCTCAGGTAACACTGAAGCTTTCTTT. Protein sequence: CASTYTSGNTEAFF.

V usage is TRBV7-2 and J usage is TRBJ2-5, with 10 bases lining up with TRBD1. V was clipped by 5 bases and J by 0 bases; unmatched bases: 6. Looked up from germline, CDR1 is SGHTA and CDR2 is FQGNSA. This CDR3 has 16 amino acids. CDR3 bases: TGTGCCAGCAGCAGGACAGGGGGTTGGTACCAAGAGACCCAGTACTTC. Translation gives CASSRTGGWYQETQYF.

This clone has at least ten counts. J is TRBJ2-3 and V is TRBV5-4; 7 bases line up with TRBD2. Germline CDR1 SGHNT, CDR2 YYREEE (reference sequence). Germline trimming cut 4 bases from V and 2 bases from J; bases unmatched to any gene: 10. The CDR3 runs to 16 residues. CDR3 loop: CASSPPWRENTDTQYF. CDR3 DNA sequence: TGTGCCAGCAGCCCCCCGTGGCGGGAGAACACAGATACGCAGTATTTT.

Note on this clone: It may be a read error: a sequence one base away is much more abundant. Within the sample, other DNA sequences also encode this same CDR3. The V and J genes are TRBV27 and TRBJ1-2; unclear D gene. The V and J ends lost 5 bases and 0 bases respectively, with 13 bases between them. This CDR3 spans 15 amino acids. In germline, CDR1 is MNHEY, CDR2 SMNVEV (reference sequence). The CDR3 DNA reads as TGTGCCAGCAGTCCATTCTGGACCGCTAACTATGGCTACACCTTC. Amino acid sequence: CASSPFWTANYGYTF.

The V gene is TRBV2, the J gene TRBJ2-3; TRBD1 or TRBD2 may be the D gene (6 bases each). Trimming removed 4 bases from V and 3 bases from J, with 11 bases in between. The CDR3 covers 14 residues. Germline CDR1 is SNHLY and CDR2 is FYNNEI. The CDR3 is CASSGGLATDTQYF. DNA of the CDR3: TGTGCCAGCAGTGGGGGGCTAGCGACAGATACGCAGTATTTT.

This clone has just a few counts. A read error likely explains this, since a far larger clone differs by one base. This specimen includes other DNA sequences encoding the same CDR3. The gene calls are TRBV25-1 and TRBJ2-3; no firm D call. Trimming stripped 5 bases from V and 5 bases from J, with 11 bases between. Germline CDR1 reads MGHDK; CDR2 reads SYGVNS. CDR3 length: 13 amino acids. This CDR3 reads CASSQLARDTQYF. The DNA of the CDR3 is TGTGCCAGCAGTCAACTCGCGCGAGATACGCAGTATTTT.

The chain uses TRBV5-4 and TRBJ2-2; no definite D call. The CDR3 covers 15 residues. Germline V CDR1 and CDR2: SGHNT, YYREEE (reference sequence). V shed 3 bases and J shed 0 bases, with 9 bases lying between them. Here the CDR3 DNA reads TGTGCCAGCAGCTCGGCGGCAGCGAACACCGGGGAGCTGTTTTTT. Amino acids: CASSSAAANTGELFF.

The table lists this clone with a few counts. The V gene is TRBV18, the J gene TRBJ1-2; D unclear. Germline V lookup: CDR1 KGHSH, CDR2 LQKENI. The CDR3 is made up of 15 amino acids. Trimming stripped 2 bases from V and 2 bases from J, with 12 bases between. The CDR3 here is CASSPIPLRNYGYTF. As DNA, the CDR3 is TGTGCCAGCTCACCAATCCCCCTAAGGAACTATGGCTACACCTTC.